The text below deals with one TCR beta chain. This sample was taken from a study of OX40 agonist ivuxolimab in advanced cancers. Study overall: In this cohort, patients received ivuxolimab, an agonistic anti-OX40 (CD134) antibody.

V shed 0 bases and J shed 4 bases, with 12 bases lying between them. There are 15 residues in the CDR3. In germline, CDR1 is KGHSH, CDR2 LQKENI. Sequencing was performed with immunoSEQ multiplex PCR; in TCRdb, only in-frame clones are kept and a portion is missing. The sample has more than 65,000 clones; 88% are singletons. This chain connects TRBV18 to TRBJ1-1; D is uncertain. This sequence was found in an adult with an advanced solid tumor such as melanoma, head and neck, liver or kidney cancer. The sample consisted of CD4+ or CD8+ T cells sorted from blood, taken in a trial of the OX40 agonist ivuxolimab. DNA for the CDR3: TGTGCCAGCTCACCACCCCCGGGTACGGGCACTGAAGCTTTCTTT. It translates to CASSPPPGTGTEAFF.